The 5 T cell receptor beta chains presented below share a single source sample, sequenced in a study of persistence of HIV-infected CD4 T cells. Cells were stimulated with overlapping HIV-1 Gag 15-mer peptides. Responding CD4+ T cells were sorted by upregulation of both CD40 ligand and CD69. No antigen has been identified for these receptors. This was the immunoSEQ version 4 assay in survey mode. Data came from immunoSEQ multiplex PCR; TCRdb stores just in-frame clones and leaves some out. The sample consists of more than 30,000 clones, less than 75% of them appearing once. This specimen was CD4+ T cells sorted from PBMCs after approximately 19-hour stimulation, taken from a patient who received antiretroviral therapy. The receptors here all came from an adult man with HIV who was CMV-seropositive.

This clone showed up just once. The chain couples TRBV28 to TRBJ1-5; a weak D match, TRBD1 (6 bases). Germline V gene lookup returns CDR1 MDHEN and CDR2 SYDVKM. The CDR3 totals 15 residues. Trimming cost V 6 bases and J 7 bases, with 19 bases left between them. CDR3 in DNA: TGTGCCAGCAGCCTAGGGGGGCAGGGTGGACAGCCCCAGCATTTT. Residues: CASSLGGQGGQPQHF.

This clone was found a few times. V usage is TRBV4-2 and J usage is TRBJ1-4; possibly TRBD1 for D (6 bases). The germline V and J ends were trimmed by 4 bases and 4 bases, with 22 bases remaining between them. Germline assignment: CDR1 LGHNA and CDR2 YNFKEQ. The CDR3 spans 18 residues. This chain's CDR3 is CASSRQDRRGNYNEKLFF. CDR3 bases: TGTGCCAGCAGCCGACAGGACCGTCGGGGGAACTATAATGAAAAACTGTTTTTT.

CDR3 DNA sequence: TGTGCCAGCAGCCTTAAGACAGGGACGATCCAAGAGACCCAGTACTTC. Encoded protein: CASSLKTGTIQETQYF. The chain links TRBV5-4 to TRBJ2-5; 7 bases map to TRBD1. The V and J ends lost 4 bases and 1 base, in that order; junction bases with no gene match: 10. Germline V gives CDR1 SGHNT, CDR2 YYREEE (reference sequence). The CDR3 is 16 residues long.

This clone was seen more than once but under ten times. The rearrangement uses TRBV7-2 and TRBJ1-3; tentatively, D is TRBD1 (6 bases). Trimming removed 8 bases from V and 3 bases from J, with 20 bases in between. Per germline, CDR1 SGHTA and CDR2 FQGNSA. This CDR3 comprises 16 residues. The CDR3 is CASSLQTQGYGNTIYF. The CDR3 region has the DNA TGTGCCAGCTCTCTGCAGACACAGGGATATGGAAACACCATATATTTT.

The V gene is TRBV3-1 (or the pseudogene TRBV3-2), the J gene TRBJ2-3; no clear D gene. V lost 4 bases, J lost 4 bases, and 12 bases lay in between. The CDR3 has 14 amino acids. In germline, CDR1 is LGHDT, CDR2 YNNKEL (reference sequence). The CDR3 bases are TGTGCCAGCAGCCGCCTAACGAATTCAGATACGCAGTATTTT. Protein: CASSRLTNSDTQYF.